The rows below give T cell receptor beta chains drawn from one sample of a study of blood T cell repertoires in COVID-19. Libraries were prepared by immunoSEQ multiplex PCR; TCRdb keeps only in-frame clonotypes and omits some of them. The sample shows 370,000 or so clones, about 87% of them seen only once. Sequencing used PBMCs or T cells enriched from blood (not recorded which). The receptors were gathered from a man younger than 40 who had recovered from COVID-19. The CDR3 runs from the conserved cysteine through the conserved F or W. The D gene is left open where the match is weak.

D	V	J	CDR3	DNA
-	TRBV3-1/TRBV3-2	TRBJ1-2	CASGRDVYTF	TGTGCCAGCGGGAGGGACGTCTACACCTTC
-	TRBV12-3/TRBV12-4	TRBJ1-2	CASSPTVNYGYTF	TGTGCCAGCAGCCCGACAGTAAACTATGGCTACACCTTC
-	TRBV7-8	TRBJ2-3	CASSHEAASTDTQYF	TGTGCCAGCAGCCATGAGGCGGCTAGCACAGATACGCAGTATTTT
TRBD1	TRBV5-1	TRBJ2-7	CASSLDRGFSYEQYF	TGCGCCAGCAGCCTTGACAGGGGGTTTTCCTACGAGCAGTACTTC
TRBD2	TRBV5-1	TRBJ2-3	CASSPGGAVDTQYF	TGCGCCAGCAGCCCGGGGGGGGCTGTAGATACGCAGTATTTT
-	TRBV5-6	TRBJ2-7	CASSLVWQSYEQYF	TGTGCCAGCAGCTTGGTCTGGCAGTCCTACGAGCAGTACTTC
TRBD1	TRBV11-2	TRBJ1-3	CASSLEGQVGNTIYF	TGTGCCAGCAGCTTAGAGGGACAGGTTGGAAACACCATATATTTT
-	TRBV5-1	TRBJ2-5	CASSLGGALGGRQYF	TGCGCCAGCAGCTTGGGAGGAGCCTTAGGAGGGAGGCAGTACTTC
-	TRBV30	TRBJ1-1	CAWSREGTGTFF	TGTGCCTGGAGTCGCGAGGGAACGGGAACTTTCTTT
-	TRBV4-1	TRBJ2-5	CASSQGTRLVETQYF	TGCGCCAGCAGCCAAGGCACTAGACTAGTGGAGACCCAGTACTTC
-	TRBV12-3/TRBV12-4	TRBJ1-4	CASSPVAWEKLFF	TGTGCCAGCAGCCCCGTAGCCTGGGAAAAACTGTTTTTT
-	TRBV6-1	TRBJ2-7	CASSESHGRVYEQYF	TGTGCCAGCAGTGAGTCCCATGGCAGGGTCTACGAGCAGTACTTC
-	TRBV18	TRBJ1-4	CASSPPGQHNEKLFF	TGTGCCAGCTCACCACCCGGACAGCATAATGAAAAACTGTTTTTT
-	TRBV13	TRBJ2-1	CASSRQPNEQFF	TGTGCCAGCAGCCGACAGCCCAATGAGCAGTTCTTC
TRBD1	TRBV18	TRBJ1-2	CASSPKPTGDQSYGYTF	TGTGCCAGCTCACCAAAACCCACAGGGGACCAGAGTTATGGCTACACCTTC